Listed below are T cell receptor beta chains from one sample, sequenced in a study of CD8+ T cells in alopecia areata. The repertoire was sequenced with immunoSEQ multiplex PCR; TCRdb's copy has only in-frame clones and lacks some. Among tens of thousands of clones listed, around 30% were seen once. The starting material was CD8+ T cells sorted from blood, obtained at week 4, from a patient treated with tofacitinib. The receptors here all came from a human donor with alopecia areata. CDR3s include the opening cysteine and the closing phenylalanine or tryptophan. The order of the fields is V gene, J gene, CDR3 protein.

v_call: TRBV7-9; j_call: TRBJ2-7; cdr3_aa: CASSVFRQGMDEQYF
v_call: TRBV5-6; j_call: TRBJ1-1; cdr3_aa: CASTRGYEAFF
v_call: TRBV29-1; j_call: TRBJ2-2; cdr3_aa: CSVAPNTGELFF
v_call: TRBV4-2; j_call: TRBJ2-1; cdr3_aa: CASSQEGGRTRENEQFF
v_call: TRBV12-2; j_call: TRBJ1-5; cdr3_aa: CASRWGVLGPQHF
v_call: TRBV29-1; j_call: TRBJ2-7; cdr3_aa: CSVGGGSSYEQYF
v_call: TRBV7-9; j_call: TRBJ2-4; cdr3_aa: CASSTDRAFKNIQYF
v_call: TRBV14; j_call: TRBJ1-5; cdr3_aa: CASSLGYGQPQHF
v_call: TRBV9; j_call: TRBJ2-1; cdr3_aa: CASSPPGFVEQFF
v_call: TRBV30; j_call: TRBJ2-2; cdr3_aa: CAWSVGATNTGELFF
v_call: TRBV13; j_call: TRBJ2-2; cdr3_aa: CASSLRGTGELFF
v_call: TRBV28; j_call: TRBJ1-1; cdr3_aa: CASSLGVNTEAFF
v_call: TRBV13; j_call: TRBJ2-3; cdr3_aa: CASSDRAQADTQYF
v_call: TRBV13; j_call: TRBJ1-1; cdr3_aa: CASSFRGPTEAFF
v_call: TRBV7-9; j_call: TRBJ1-2; cdr3_aa: CASSLGDNYGYTF
v_call: TRBV30; j_call: TRBJ2-7; cdr3_aa: CAGLGTTYEQYF
v_call: TRBV15; j_call: TRBJ2-1; cdr3_aa: CATSRGGGNGHEQFF
v_call: TRBV19; j_call: TRBJ2-7; cdr3_aa: CASSIEGTGIPYEQYF
v_call: TRBV13; j_call: TRBJ1-1; cdr3_aa: CASSLAQGLNTEAFF
v_call: TRBV29-1; j_call: TRBJ2-7; cdr3_aa: CSVSGTSGSYEQYF
v_call: TRBV30; j_call: TRBJ2-5; cdr3_aa: CAWSPGTGVKTQYF
v_call: TRBV9; j_call: TRBJ1-2; cdr3_aa: CASSVDGTIYYGYTF
v_call: TRBV9; j_call: TRBJ1-5; cdr3_aa: CASSGEGYNQPQHF
v_call: TRBV9; j_call: TRBJ2-1; cdr3_aa: CASSPEPGFSYNEQFF
v_call: TRBV29-1; j_call: TRBJ1-1; cdr3_aa: CSVAEGGAFF
v_call: TRBV29-1; j_call: TRBJ2-2; cdr3_aa: CSVRLKAGELFF
v_call: TRBV29-1; j_call: TRBJ2-1; cdr3_aa: CSVRTGLGSDEQFF
v_call: TRBV30; j_call: TRBJ1-1; cdr3_aa: CAWSDTQNTEAFF
v_call: TRBV4-1; j_call: TRBJ2-7; cdr3_aa: CASSQSFSGNTGEQYF
v_call: TRBV7-9; j_call: TRBJ2-3; cdr3_aa: CASSFSARFTDTQYF
v_call: TRBV7-9; j_call: TRBJ2-2; cdr3_aa: CASSDGTLKLFF
v_call: TRBV7-9; j_call: TRBJ2-7; cdr3_aa: CASSSTSGSVEQYF
v_call: TRBV19; j_call: TRBJ2-2; cdr3_aa: CASSIGRTGELFF